These 9 T cell receptor beta chains were all obtained from the same sample, sequenced in a study of control samples from healthy donors and cancer patients. The method was immunoSEQ multiplex PCR; TCRdb's version includes in-frame clones alone and lacks a portion of them. The sample has about 130,000 clones; about 93% are singletons. Sequencing was done on a sample of blood. These receptors all stem from a man younger than 30 in good health.

The rearrangement links TRBV30 to TRBJ2-5; 9 nucleotides align to TRBD2. The germline V gene encodes CDR1 GTSNPN and CDR2 SVGIG (reference sequence). Losses at the gene ends were 5 bases for V and 5 bases for J; bases not matched to a gene: 15. CDR3 size: 16 residues. The CDR3: CAWSSLLAGGLETQYF. CDR3 DNA sequence: TGTGCCTGGTCTTCTCTTCTTGCGGGAGGGCTGGAGACCCAGTACTTC.

The V call is TRBV19, the J call TRBJ1-1; D call uncertain. Germline CDR1 and CDR2: LNHDA and SQIVND (reference sequence). The CDR3 totals 12 residues. V lost 3 bases to trimming and J lost 6 bases, with 8 bases between them. CDR3 region: CASSISGPEAFF. CDR3 nucleotide sequence: TGTGCCAGTAGTATCTCTGGGCCTGAAGCTTTCTTT.

This chain uses TRBV6-4 with TRBJ2-2; 7 bases are a match to TRBD1. The J segment lost 5 bases and the V segment lost 6 bases, leaving 6 bases of the junction unmatched. Germline V gives CDR1 MRHNA, CDR2 SNTAGT. This CDR3 spans 14 amino acids. The chain's CDR3 is CASRKGAVTGELFF. The CDR3 nucleotides are TGTGCCAGCAGGAAGGGGGCGGTGACCGGGGAGCTGTTTTTT.

This clone came up once. The CDR3 spells CATSEGDRVRDQPQHF. Written as DNA, the CDR3 is TGTGCCACCAGTGAAGGGGACAGGGTGAGGGATCAGCCCCAGCATTTT. The rearrangement links TRBV24-1 to TRBJ1-5, with 9 positions matching TRBD1. CDR1 and CDR2 from the germline V gene are KGHDR and SFDVKD. V was clipped by 4 bases and J by 5 bases; unmatched bases: 8. The CDR3 is made up of 16 amino acids.

The chain employs TRBV5-1 and TRBJ1-6; D gene unclear. The length of the CDR3 is 14 residues. In germline, CDR1 is SGHRS, CDR2 YFSETQ. V lost 4 bases, J lost 9 bases, and 14 bases lay in between. The CDR3 DNA reads as TGCGCCAGCAGCGGTGGTGGGCTTGGTTCACCCCTCCACTTT. It translates to CASSGGGLGSPLHF.

The rearrangement uses TRBV18 and TRBJ1-1; 7 nucleotides match TRBD1. This CDR3 spans 13 amino acids. Germline V CDR1 and CDR2: KGHSH, LQKENI. V was pared by 4 bases and J by 4 bases, with 3 bases of the junction left unmatched. CDR3 protein: CASSLAGGTEAFF. The CDR3 bases are TGTGCCAGCTCACTCGCAGGGGGCACTGAAGCTTTCTTT.

The chain recombines TRBV5-1 with TRBJ1-4; D gene ambiguous. V lost 4 bases to trimming and J lost 4 bases, with 8 bases between them. Germline lookup yields CDR1 SGHRS and CDR2 YFSETQ. The length of the CDR3 is 13 residues. Here the CDR3 DNA reads TGCGCCAGCAGCCGAGGGTTTAATGAAAAACTGTTTTTT. It specifies CASSRGFNEKLFF.

The rearrangement uses TRBV2 and TRBJ2-1; unclear D gene. The V gene's germline CDR1 is SNHLY and CDR2 FYNNEI. The CDR3 totals 14 residues. The V gene lost 1 base and the J gene lost 3 bases, with 7 bases spanning the gap. As DNA, the CDR3 is TGTGCCAGCAGTGAAGGCACCGGCTACAATGAGCAGTTCTTC. Amino acid sequence: CASSEGTGYNEQFF.

V gene TRBV5-4 combines with J gene TRBJ1-2; TRBD1 aligns across 7 bases. This CDR3 region has 15 residues. Germline V gene sequence: CDR1 SGHNT, CDR2 YYREEE (reference sequence). Losses at the gene ends were 2 bases for V and 8 bases for J; bases not matched to a gene: 12. The CDR3 DNA sequence: TGTGCCAGCAGCTTAGAGAGAACAGGGGTCGGAGGCTACACCTTC. Translation gives CASSLERTGVGGYTF. Looking up the rest from reference TRBV5-4 and TRBJ1-2 gives the full variable domain: ETGVTQSPTHLIKTRGQQVTLRCSSQSGHNTVSWYQQALGQGPQFIFQYYREEENGRGNFPPRFSGLQFPNYSSELNVNALELDDSALYLCASSLERTGVGGYTFGSGTRLTVV.